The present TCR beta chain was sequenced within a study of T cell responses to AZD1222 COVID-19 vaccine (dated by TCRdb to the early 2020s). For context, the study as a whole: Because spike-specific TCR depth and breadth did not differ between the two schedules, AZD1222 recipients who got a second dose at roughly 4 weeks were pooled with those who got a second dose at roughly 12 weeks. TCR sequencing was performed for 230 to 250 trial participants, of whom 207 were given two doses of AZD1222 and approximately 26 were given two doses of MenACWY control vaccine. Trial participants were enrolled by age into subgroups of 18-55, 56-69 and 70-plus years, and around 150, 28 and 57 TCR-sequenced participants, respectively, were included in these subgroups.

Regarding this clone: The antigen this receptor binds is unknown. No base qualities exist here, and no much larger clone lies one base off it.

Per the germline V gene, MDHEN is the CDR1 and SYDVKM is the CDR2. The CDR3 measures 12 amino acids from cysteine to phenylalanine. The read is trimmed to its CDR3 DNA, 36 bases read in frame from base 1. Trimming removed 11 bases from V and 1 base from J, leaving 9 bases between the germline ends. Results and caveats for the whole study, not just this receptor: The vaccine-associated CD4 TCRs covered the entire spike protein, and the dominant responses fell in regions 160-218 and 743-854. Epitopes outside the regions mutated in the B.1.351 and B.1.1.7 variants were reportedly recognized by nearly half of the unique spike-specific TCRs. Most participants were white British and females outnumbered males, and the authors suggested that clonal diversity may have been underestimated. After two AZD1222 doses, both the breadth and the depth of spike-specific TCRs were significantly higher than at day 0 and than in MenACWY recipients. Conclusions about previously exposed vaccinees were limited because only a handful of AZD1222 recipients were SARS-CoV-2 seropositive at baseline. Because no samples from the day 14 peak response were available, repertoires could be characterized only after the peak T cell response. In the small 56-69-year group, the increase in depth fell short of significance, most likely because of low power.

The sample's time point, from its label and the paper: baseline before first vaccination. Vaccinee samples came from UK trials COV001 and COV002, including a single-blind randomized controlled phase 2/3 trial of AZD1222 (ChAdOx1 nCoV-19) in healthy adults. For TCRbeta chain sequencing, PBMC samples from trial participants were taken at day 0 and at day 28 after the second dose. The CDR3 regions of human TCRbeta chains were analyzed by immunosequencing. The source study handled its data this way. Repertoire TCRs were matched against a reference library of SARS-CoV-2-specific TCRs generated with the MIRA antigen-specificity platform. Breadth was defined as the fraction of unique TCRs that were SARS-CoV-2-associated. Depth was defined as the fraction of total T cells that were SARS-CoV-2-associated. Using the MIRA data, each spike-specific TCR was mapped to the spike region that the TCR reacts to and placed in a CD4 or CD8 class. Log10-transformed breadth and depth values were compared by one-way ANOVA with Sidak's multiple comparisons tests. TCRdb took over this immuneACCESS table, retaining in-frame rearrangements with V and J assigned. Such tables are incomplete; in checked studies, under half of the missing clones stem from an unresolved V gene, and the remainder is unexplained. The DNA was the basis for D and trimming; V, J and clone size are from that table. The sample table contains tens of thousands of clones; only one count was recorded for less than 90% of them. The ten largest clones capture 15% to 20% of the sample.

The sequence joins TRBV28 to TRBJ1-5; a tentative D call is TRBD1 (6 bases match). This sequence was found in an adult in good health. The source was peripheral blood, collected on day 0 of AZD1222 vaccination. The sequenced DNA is TGTGCCGCCAGGGGAAGCAATCAGCCCCAGCATTTT. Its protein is CAARGSNQPQHF.